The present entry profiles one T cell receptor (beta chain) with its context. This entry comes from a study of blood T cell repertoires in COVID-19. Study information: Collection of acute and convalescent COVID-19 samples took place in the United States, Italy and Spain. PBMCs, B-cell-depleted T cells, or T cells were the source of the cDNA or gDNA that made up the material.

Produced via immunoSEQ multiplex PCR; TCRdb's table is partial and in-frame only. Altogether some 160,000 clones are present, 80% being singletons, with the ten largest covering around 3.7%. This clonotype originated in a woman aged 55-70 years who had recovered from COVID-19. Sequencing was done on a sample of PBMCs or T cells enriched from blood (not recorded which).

The chain's CDR3 is CASGRDRGFGGYTF. The CDR3 DNA is TGTGCCAGCGGCCGGGACAGGGGTTTCGGCGGCTACACCTTC. The V call is TRBV27, the J call TRBJ1-2; 10 bases agree with TRBD1. V shed 8 bases and J 8 bases; nucleotides not matched to a gene: 11. There are 14 residues in the CDR3. Germline V gives CDR1 MNHEY, CDR2 SMNVEV (reference sequence).